The next 9 T cell receptor beta chains were all read from a single sample in a study of cytomegalovirus exposure and HLA in healthy donors. With 60 Vbeta and 13 Jbeta primers, the PCR was carried out. Profiling relied on immunoSEQ multiplex PCR, and the TCRdb table lists in-frame clones only, not all of them. Among under 150,000 clones listed, approximately 71% were seen once. Sequencing was carried out using PBMCs. The receptors originated from a woman aged 45-59 years in good health and CMV-seronegative.

The J gene is TRBJ1-6, the V gene TRBV7-2, with TRBD1 matching over 9 bases. V shed 0 bases, J shed 6 bases, and the junction held 9 bases outside the gene matches. Germline assignment: CDR1 SGHTA and CDR2 FQGNSA. The CDR3 runs to 18 residues. This chain's CDR3 is CASSLARYRGLSNSPLHF. The DNA for the CDR3 is TGTGCCAGCAGCTTAGCGCGGTACAGGGGGCTCTCTAATTCACCCCTCCACTTT. The entire variable domain, with the rest obtained from reference TRBV7-2 and TRBJ1-6, is as follows: GAGVSQSPSNKVTEKGKDVELRCDPISGHTALYWYRQSLGQGLEFLIYFQGNSAPDKSGLPSDRFSAERTGGSVSTLTIQRTQQEDSAVYLCASSLARYRGLSNSPLHFGNGTRLTVT.

The V call is TRBV5-6, the J call TRBJ1-2, with 7 bases identical to TRBD1. Unmatched junction bases numbered 2, after V lost 0 bases and J lost 3 bases. CDR1 SGHDT and CDR2 YYEEEE come from the germline V gene. This CDR3 is built from 14 residues. Here the CDR3 reads CASSLAGQYYGYTF. The CDR3 DNA is TGTGCCAGCAGCTTGGCGGGACAGTACTATGGCTACACCTTC.

To note about this clone: This CDR3 is also generated by other DNA sequences in the sample. The chain recombines TRBV6-1 with TRBJ2-5, with D possibly being TRBD1 (5 bases). CDR3 length: 14 residues. The V gene's germline CDR1 is MNHNS and CDR2 SASEGT. V lost 4 bases to trimming and J lost 3 bases, with 12 bases between them. The CDR3 nucleotides are TGTGCCAGCAGTGTTGGTCTAGGGGAAGAGACCCAGTACTTC. This gives the protein CASSVGLGEETQYF.

The sample holds a few counts of this clone. The rearrangement joins TRBV5-4 to TRBJ2-7, with 7 positions matching TRBD1. V lost 4 bases, J lost 3 bases, and 10 bases stayed unmatched. The germline gives CDR1 SGHNT, CDR2 YYREEE (reference sequence). This CDR3 contains 15 residues. The CDR3 protein is CASSPTGRRIYEQYF. In nucleotides, the CDR3 is TGTGCCAGCAGCCCGACAGGGCGCAGGATCTACGAGCAGTACTTC.

A remark on this clone: An end of the junction differs from the germline gene, which may be a read error. This specimen includes other DNA sequences encoding the same CDR3. V and J are TRBV5-6 and TRBJ2-5, with TRBD2 matching over 9 bases. The length of the CDR3 is 14 residues. CDR1 and CDR2 (germline): SGHDT, YYEEEE. The CDR3 reads CASSLVASGETQYF. Written as DNA, the CDR3 is TGTGCCAGCAGCTTGGTAGCTAGCGGGGAGACTCAGTACTTC.

The chain links TRBV28 to TRBJ2-7; possible D gene TRBD2, 6 bases. Germline V gene data show CDR1 as MDHEN and CDR2 as SYDVKM. V lost 5 bases, J lost 1 base, and 15 bases lay in between. This CDR3 is built from 15 residues. The CDR3 DNA reads as TGTGCCAGCAGTCCCTATGGAGGGGTTTCCTACGAGCAGTACTTC. Protein sequence: CASSPYGGVSYEQYF.

The chain couples TRBV9 to TRBJ2-1; 8 nucleotides match TRBD2. The CDR3 has 17 residues. The V gene's germline CDR1 is SGDLS and CDR2 YYNGEE. The V segment lost 1 base and the J segment 9 bases; nucleotides outside the gene matches: 15. The CDR3 region is CASSVTFVGGGQGEQFF. The CDR3 bases are TGTGCCAGCAGCGTAACGTTCGTGGGCGGGGGGCAGGGTGAGCAGTTCTTC.

V and J are TRBV5-1 and TRBJ2-3; 12 nucleotides match TRBD2. Germline lookup yields CDR1 SGHRS and CDR2 YFSETQ. After removal of 4 bases from V and 0 bases from J, the junction contained 6 bases not matched to a gene. The CDR3 is 17 residues long. The CDR3 nucleotides are TGCGCCAGCAGCCGACCCGGGACTAGCGGGAGCACAGATACGCAGTATTTT. It codes for CASSRPGTSGSTDTQYF. Full variable domain (missing parts from reference TRBV5-1 and TRBJ2-3): KAGVTQTPRYLIKTRGQQVTLSCSPISGHRSVSWYQQTPGQGLQFLFEYFSETQRNKGNFPGRFSGRQFSNSRSEMNVSTLELGDSALYLCASSRPGTSGSTDTQYFGPGTRLTVL.

The chain uses TRBV29-1 and TRBJ2-7; D not certain. The CDR3 contains 13 residues. Looked up from germline, CDR1 is SQVTM and CDR2 is ANQGSEA. The V and J ends lost 2 bases and 0 bases respectively, with 8 bases between them. CDR3 protein: CSVEPVSSYEQYF. For the CDR3, the DNA is TGCAGCGTTGAACCGGTAAGCTCCTACGAGCAGTACTTC.